One and the same sample provided the 3 T cell receptor beta chains below, sequenced in a study of cytomegalovirus exposure and HLA in healthy donors. Primers: 60 Vbeta forward and 13 Jbeta reverse. The repertoire was sequenced with immunoSEQ multiplex PCR; TCRdb's copy has only in-frame clones and lacks some. The sample lists about 55,000 clones; approximately 80% were seen once. The sample consisted of PBMCs. The receptors derive from a female donor in good health and CMV-seronegative.

V is TRBV9 and J is TRBJ2-3, with D hard to call. Germline V gene sequence: CDR1 SGDLS, CDR2 YYNGEE. Deletions cut 2 bases from V and 4 bases from J, with 8 bases between. The CDR3 runs 13 residues. CDR3 coding DNA: TGTGCCAGCAGCGTGGGTCAGGCAGATACGCAGTATTTT. Residues: CASSVGQADTQYF. The whole variable domain, filled in from reference TRBV9 and TRBJ2-3, reads DSGVTQTPKHLITATGQRVTLRCSPRSGDLSVYWYQQSLDQGLQFLIQYYNGEERAKGNILERFSAQQFPDLHSELNLSSLELGDSALYFCASSVGQADTQYFGPGTRLTVL.

This chain links TRBV7-3 with TRBJ2-7, with TRBD2 matching over 11 bases. CDR1 is SGHTA and CDR2 is FQGTGA in the germline V gene. Unmatched junction bases numbered 10, after V lost 5 bases and J lost 4 bases. The CDR3 is made up of 16 amino acids. CDR3 in DNA: TGTGCCAGCAGCCCGACCGGGACTAGCGGAGTATACGAGCAGTACTTC. As protein: CASSPTGTSGVYEQYF.

The chain has TRBV27 and TRBJ2-7; 10 nucleotides match TRBD2. Looked up from germline, CDR1 is MNHEY and CDR2 is SMNVEV (reference sequence). The junction had 7 bases not matched to a gene; V was cut back by 5 bases and J by 3 bases. CDR3 length: 15 amino acids. The CDR3 coding sequence is TGTGCCAGCAGTCCCCGATGGACTAGCGGCTACGAGCAGTACTTC. It codes for CASSPRWTSGYEQYF.